This entry describes one TCR beta chain. What it binds is unknown. MiXCR, applied by TCRdb to the reads, yields one record per CDR3 protein. The table shows around 180,000 distinct CDR3 sequences, with 28% occurring only once. These data belong to a study of T cell repertoires in cytomegalovirus infection. Study context: Carrying CMV and the relevant HLA type showed in public TCR beta signatures. Study-wide results and limits: Carriers of CMV and the relevant HLA type were discriminated by public TCR beta frequency. Dominating the ex vivo response were TCR beta clonotypes that were CMV-specific and HLA-C-restricted.

This CDR3 has 16 residues. Trimming stripped 5 bases from V and 2 bases from J, with 18 bases between. CDR1 and CDR2 from the germline V gene are MDHEN and SYDVKM. The chain uses TRBV28 and TRBJ1-1, with unresolved D. The sample was PBMCs. This TCR came from a human donor in good health (CMV status not recorded). Some clones in this sample may be carry-over from other donors' samples. The CDR3 nucleotides are TGTGCCAGCAGTCCACCCTCAATCCTCACAAACACTGAAGCTTTCTTT. It encodes CASSPPSILTNTEAFF.